This entry is about one T cell receptor (beta chain). Its target is not known. Each sorted subset replicate got 200 ng genomic DNA, roughly 33,000 genomes. The repertoire was sequenced with immunoSEQ multiplex PCR; TCRdb's copy has only in-frame clones and lacks some. The table lists millions of clones, less than 95% of them singletons. Germline trimming cut 1 base from V and 9 bases from J; bases unmatched to any gene: 6. Per germline, CDR1 SGHTA and CDR2 FQGNSA. This CDR3 is 15 amino acids long. This record comes from a study of shared clonotypes between healthy human individuals. Overall study context: A few men and a couple of women, aged 18 to 49, were donors.

Naive CD8 cells lacked CD45RO, underwent positive selection for CCR7 and left out terminally differentiated effector memory CD45RA+ cells. General study results and limits: The small donor group covered limited genetic and exposure diversity.

This clonotype was sampled from a man aged 18 to 35 in good health. The sequencing sample was made of naive CD8+ T cells sorted from blood. This sequence joins TRBV7-2 and TRBJ1-6, with 7 bases matching TRBD1. CDR3 coding DNA: TGTGCCAGCAGCTTAGTCACAGGGGAATTTTCACCCCTCCACTTT. Translation: CASSLVTGEFSPLHF. Full variable domain (missing parts from reference TRBV7-2 and TRBJ1-6): GAGVSQSPSNKVTEKGKDVELRCDPISGHTALYWYRQSLGQGLEFLIYFQGNSAPDKSGLPSDRFSAERTGGSVSTLTIQRTQQEDSAVYLCASSLVTGEFSPLHFGNGTRLTVT.